The source of this T cell receptor (beta chain) is a study of blood T cell repertoires in COVID-19. About the study: COVID-19 samples from acute and convalescent phases originated in the United States, Italy and Spain. In each case, the material was cDNA or gDNA derived from T cells, B-cell-depleted T cells, or PBMCs.

Germline V gene sequence: CDR1 MNHEY, CDR2 SVGAGI. V dropped 0 bases and J dropped 5 bases, with 13 bases sitting between them. The CDR3 spans 15 residues. This clone appeared once. In the source study's methods: Estimates of nucleated cell counts were drawn from the amplification of reference gene primers. Sequencing used immunoSEQ multiplex PCR; TCRdb keeps in-frame clones, though not all of them. V and J calls and clone size follow that table, whereas D and trimming were derived from the DNA. The data show about 150,000 clones, about four fifths seen once. The receptor was derived from a human donor in a cohort sampled during active COVID-19. The chain couples TRBV6-5 to TRBJ1-1, with D unclear. The sequencing input was peripheral blood. The CDR3 sequence is CASSYSLVMQTEAFF. CDR3 bases: TGTGCCAGCAGTTACTCGCTTGTCATGCAGACTGAAGCTTTCTTT.